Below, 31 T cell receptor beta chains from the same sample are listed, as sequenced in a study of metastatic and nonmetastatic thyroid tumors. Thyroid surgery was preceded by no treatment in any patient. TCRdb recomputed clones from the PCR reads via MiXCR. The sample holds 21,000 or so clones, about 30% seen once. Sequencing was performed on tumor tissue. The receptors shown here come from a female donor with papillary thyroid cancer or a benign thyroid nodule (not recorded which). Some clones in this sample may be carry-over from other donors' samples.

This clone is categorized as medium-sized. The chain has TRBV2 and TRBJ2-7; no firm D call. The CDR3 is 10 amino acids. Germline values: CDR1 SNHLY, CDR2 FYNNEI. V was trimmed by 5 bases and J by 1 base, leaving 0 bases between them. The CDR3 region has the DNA TGTGCCAGCAGTTCCTACGAGCAGTACTTC. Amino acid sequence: CASSSYEQYF. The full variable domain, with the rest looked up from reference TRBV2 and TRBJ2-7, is EPEVTQTPSHQVTQMGQEVILRCVPISNHLYFYWYRQILGQKVEFLVSFYNNEISEKSEIFDDQFSVERPDGSNFTLKIRSTKLEDSAMYFCASSSYEQYFGPGTRLTVT.

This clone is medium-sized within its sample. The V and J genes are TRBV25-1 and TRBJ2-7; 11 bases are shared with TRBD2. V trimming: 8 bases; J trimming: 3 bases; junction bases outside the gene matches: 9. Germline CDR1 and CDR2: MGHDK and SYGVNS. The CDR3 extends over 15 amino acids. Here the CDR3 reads CASSGISGGGYEQYF. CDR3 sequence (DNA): TGTGCCAGCTCAGGGATTAGCGGGGGGGGCTACGAGCAGTACTTC.

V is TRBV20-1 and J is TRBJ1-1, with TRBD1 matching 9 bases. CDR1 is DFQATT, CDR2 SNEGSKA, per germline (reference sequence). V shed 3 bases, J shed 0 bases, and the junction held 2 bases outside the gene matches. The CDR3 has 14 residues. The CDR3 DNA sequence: TGCAGTGCTAGGGACAGGGGTTTGAACACTGAAGCTTTCTTT. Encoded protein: CSARDRGLNTEAFF.

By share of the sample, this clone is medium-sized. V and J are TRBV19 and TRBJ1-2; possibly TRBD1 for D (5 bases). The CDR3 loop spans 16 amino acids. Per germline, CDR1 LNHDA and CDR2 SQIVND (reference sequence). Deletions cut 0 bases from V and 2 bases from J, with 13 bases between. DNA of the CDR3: TGTGCCAGTAGTATAGATACCGGGACGGTCAACTATGGCTACACCTTC. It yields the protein CASSIDTGTVNYGYTF.

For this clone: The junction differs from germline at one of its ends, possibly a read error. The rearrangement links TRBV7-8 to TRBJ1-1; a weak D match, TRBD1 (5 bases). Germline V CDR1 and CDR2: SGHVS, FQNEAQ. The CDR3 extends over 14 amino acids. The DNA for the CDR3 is TGTGCCATCTCAAGGGGCCGACTGAACACTGAATCTTTCTTT. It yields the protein CAISRGRLNTESFF.

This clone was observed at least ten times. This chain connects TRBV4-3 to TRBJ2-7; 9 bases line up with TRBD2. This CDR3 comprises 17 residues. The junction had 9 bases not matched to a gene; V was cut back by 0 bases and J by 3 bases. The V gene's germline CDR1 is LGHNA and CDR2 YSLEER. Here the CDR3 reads CASSQERERGALYEQYF. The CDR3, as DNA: TGCGCCAGCAGCCAAGAGCGCGAGCGGGGGGCCCTCTACGAGCAGTACTTC.

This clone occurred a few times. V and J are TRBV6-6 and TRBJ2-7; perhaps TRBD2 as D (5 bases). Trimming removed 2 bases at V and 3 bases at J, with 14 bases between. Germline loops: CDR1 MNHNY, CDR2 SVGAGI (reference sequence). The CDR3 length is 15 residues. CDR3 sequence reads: CASSYDGETFYEQYF. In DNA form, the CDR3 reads TGTGCCAGCAGTTACGACGGGGAGACTTTCTACGAGCAGTACTTC.

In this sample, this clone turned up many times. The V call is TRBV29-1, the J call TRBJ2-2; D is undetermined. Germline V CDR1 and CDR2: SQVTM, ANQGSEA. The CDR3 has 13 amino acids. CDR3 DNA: TGCACCTCGGGTAGCCCGAACACCGGGGAGCTGTTTTTT. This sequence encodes CTSGSPNTGELFF.

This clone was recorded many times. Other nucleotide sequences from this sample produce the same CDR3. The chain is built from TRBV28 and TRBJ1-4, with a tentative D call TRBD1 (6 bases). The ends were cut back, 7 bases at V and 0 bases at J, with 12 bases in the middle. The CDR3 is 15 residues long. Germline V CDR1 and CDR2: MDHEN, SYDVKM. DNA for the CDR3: TGTGCCAGCACTAAGGGGGGGGCAACTAATGAAAAACTGTTTTTT. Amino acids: CASTKGGATNEKLFF.

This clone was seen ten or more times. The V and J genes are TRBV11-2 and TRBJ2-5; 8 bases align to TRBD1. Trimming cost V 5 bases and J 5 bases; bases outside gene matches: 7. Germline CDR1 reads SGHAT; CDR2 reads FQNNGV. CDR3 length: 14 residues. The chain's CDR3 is CASSAETGVETQYF. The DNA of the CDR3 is TGTGCCAGCAGCGCAGAGACAGGGGTGGAGACCCAGTACTTC.

The CDR3 protein is CATSRGAQGCYTF. The CDR3 DNA is TGTGCCACCAGCAGAGGGGCACAGGGTTGCTACACCTTC. This sequence joins TRBV15 and TRBJ1-2, with a tentative D call TRBD1 (6 bases). Germline lookup yields CDR1 LNHNV and CDR2 YYDKDF (reference sequence). The CDR3 extends over 13 amino acids. V was shortened by 1 base and J by 9 bases, with 12 bases between the two germline ends.

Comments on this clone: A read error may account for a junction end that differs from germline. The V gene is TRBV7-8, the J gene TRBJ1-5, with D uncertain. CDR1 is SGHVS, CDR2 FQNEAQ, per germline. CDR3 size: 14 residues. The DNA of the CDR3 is TGTGCCAGCAGCCTAACAGACACCAATCATCCCCAGCATTTT. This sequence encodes CASSLTDTNHPQHF.

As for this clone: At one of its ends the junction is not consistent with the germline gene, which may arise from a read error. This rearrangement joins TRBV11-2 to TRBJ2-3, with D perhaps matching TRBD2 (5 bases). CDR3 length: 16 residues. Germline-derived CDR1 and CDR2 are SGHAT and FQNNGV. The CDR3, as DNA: TGTGTCAGCAGTAGGGAACTAGTGTCCGAGACGGATACGCAGTATTTT. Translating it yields CVSSRELVSETDTQYF. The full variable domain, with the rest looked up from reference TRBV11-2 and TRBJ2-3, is EAGVAQSPRYKIIEKRQSVAFWCNPISGHATLYWYQQILGQGPKLLIQFQNNGVVDDSQLPKDRFSAERLKGVDSTLKIQPAKLEDSAVYLCVSSRELVSETDTQYFGPGTRLTVL.

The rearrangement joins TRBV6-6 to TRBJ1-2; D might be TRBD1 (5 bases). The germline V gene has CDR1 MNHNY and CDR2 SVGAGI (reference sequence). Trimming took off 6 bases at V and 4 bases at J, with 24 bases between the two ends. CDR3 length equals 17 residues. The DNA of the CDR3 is TGTGCCAGCAGCTTACTCCCCCTACAGGTAGGTAGCTATGGCTACACCTTC. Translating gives CASSLLPLQVGSYGYTF.

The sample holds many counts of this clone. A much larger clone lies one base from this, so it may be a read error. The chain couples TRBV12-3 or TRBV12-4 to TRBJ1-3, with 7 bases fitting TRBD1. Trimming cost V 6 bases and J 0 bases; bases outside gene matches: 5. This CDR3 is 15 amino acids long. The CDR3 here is CASRTGSFSGNTIYF. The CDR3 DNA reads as TGTGCCAGCAGGACAGGGAGCTTCTCTGGAAACACCATATATTTT.

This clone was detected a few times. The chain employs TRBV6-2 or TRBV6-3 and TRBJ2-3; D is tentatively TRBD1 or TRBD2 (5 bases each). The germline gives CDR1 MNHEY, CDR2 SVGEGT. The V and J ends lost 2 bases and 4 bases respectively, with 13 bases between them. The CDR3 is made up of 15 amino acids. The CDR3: CASSYRMGRADTQYF. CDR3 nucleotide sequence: TGTGCCAGCAGTTACAGGATGGGGCGGGCAGATACGCAGTATTTT.

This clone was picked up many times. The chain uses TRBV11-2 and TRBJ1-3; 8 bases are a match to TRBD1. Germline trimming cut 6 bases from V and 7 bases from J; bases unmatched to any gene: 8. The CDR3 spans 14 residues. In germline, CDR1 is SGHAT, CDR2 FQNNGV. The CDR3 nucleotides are TGTGCCAGCAGGCCCACAGGGGGTCGGAACACCATATATTTT. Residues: CASRPTGGRNTIYF.

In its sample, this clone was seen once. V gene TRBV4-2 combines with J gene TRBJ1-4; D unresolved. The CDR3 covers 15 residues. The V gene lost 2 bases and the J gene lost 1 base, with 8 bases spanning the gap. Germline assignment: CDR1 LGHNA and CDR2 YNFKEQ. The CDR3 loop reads CASSQSDGTNEKLFF. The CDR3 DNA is TGTGCCAGCAGCCAATCGGACGGAACTAATGAAAAACTGTTTTTT.

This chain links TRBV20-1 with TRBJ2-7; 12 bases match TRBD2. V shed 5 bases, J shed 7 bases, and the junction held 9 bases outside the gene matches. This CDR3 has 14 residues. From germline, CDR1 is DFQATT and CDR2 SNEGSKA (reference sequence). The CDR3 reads CSAPLLAGGTEQYF. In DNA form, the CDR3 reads TGCAGTGCTCCCCTACTAGCGGGAGGAACGGAGCAGTACTTC.

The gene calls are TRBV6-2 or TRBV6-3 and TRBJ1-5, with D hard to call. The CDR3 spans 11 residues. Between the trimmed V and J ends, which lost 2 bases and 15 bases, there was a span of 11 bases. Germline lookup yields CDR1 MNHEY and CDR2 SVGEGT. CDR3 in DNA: TGTGCCAGCAGTTACCCGAAAGGGCCGCATTTT. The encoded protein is CASSYPKGPHF.

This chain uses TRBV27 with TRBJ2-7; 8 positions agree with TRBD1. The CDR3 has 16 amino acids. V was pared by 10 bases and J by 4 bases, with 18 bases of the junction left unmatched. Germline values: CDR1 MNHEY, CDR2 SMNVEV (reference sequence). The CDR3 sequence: CAISQQGQDVRYEQYF. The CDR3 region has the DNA TGTGCCATCAGCCAACAGGGACAGGACGTAAGGTACGAGCAGTACTTC.

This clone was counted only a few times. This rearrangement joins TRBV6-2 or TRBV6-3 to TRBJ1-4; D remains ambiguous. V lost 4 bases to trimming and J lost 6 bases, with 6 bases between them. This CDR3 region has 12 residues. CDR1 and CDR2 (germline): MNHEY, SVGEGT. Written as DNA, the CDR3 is TGTGCCAGCAGTTTACGTGATGAAAAACTGTTTTTT. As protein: CASSLRDEKLFF.

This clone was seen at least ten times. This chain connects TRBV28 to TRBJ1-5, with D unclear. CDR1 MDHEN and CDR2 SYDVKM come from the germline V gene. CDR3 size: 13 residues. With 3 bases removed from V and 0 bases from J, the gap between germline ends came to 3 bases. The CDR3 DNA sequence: TGTGCCAGCAGTTTGGATAGCAATCAGCCCCAGCATTTT. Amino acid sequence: CASSLDSNQPQHF.

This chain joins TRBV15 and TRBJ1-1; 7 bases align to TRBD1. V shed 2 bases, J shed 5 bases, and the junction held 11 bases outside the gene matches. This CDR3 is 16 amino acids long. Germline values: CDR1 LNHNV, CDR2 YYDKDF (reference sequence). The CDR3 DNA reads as TGTGCCACCAGCAGAACAAACAGGGGTGGTAGAACTGAAGCTTTCTTT. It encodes CATSRTNRGGRTEAFF.

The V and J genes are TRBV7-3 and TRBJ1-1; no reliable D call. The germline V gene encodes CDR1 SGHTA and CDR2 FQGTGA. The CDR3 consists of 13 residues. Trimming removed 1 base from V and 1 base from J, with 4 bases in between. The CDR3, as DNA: TGTGCCAGCAGCTTAAATAGGAACACTGAAGCTTTCTTT. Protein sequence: CASSLNRNTEAFF.

The CDR3 spells CAWRVANTGELFF. The CDR3 DNA sequence: TGTGCCTGGCGCGTGGCGAACACCGGGGAGCTGTTTTTT. The chain employs TRBV30 and TRBJ2-2; the D is unclear. Trimming removed 5 bases at V and 0 bases at J, with 7 bases between. The CDR3 runs to 13 residues. The germline V gene has CDR1 GTSNPN and CDR2 SVGIG (reference sequence).

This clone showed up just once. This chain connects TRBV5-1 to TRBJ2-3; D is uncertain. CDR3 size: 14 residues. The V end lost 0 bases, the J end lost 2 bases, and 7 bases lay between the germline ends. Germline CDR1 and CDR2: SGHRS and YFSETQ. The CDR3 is CASSLGSDTDTQYF. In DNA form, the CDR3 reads TGCGCCAGCAGCTTGGGATCAGACACAGATACGCAGTATTTT.

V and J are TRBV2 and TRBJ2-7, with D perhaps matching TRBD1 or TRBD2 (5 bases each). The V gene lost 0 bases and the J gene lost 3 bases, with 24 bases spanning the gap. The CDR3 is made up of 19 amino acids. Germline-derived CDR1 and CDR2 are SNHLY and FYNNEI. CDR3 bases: TGTGCCAGCAGTGAAGCGCACGGGACGGCCCCTGCCCCAGGCTACGAGCAGTACTTC. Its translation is CASSEAHGTAPAPGYEQYF.

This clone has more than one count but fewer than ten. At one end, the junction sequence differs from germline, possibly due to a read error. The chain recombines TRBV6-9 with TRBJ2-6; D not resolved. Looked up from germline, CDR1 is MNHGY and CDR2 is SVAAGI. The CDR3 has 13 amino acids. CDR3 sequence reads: CARCGSGANVLTF. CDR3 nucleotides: TGCGCCCGGTGCGGCTCTGGGGCCAACGTCCTGACTTTC.

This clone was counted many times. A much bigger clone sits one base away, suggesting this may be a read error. CDR3 amino acids: CASSPGTGCSSYNEQFF. The CDR3 region has the DNA TGTGCCAGCAGCCCCGGGACAGGGTGCAGCTCCTACAATGAGCAGTTCTTC. The rearrangement uses TRBV11-2 and TRBJ2-1; 9 positions match TRBD1. V dropped 5 bases and J dropped 0; count of bases not matched to a gene: 8. CDR3 length: 17 residues. The germline CDR1 and CDR2 sequences are SGHAT and FQNNGV.

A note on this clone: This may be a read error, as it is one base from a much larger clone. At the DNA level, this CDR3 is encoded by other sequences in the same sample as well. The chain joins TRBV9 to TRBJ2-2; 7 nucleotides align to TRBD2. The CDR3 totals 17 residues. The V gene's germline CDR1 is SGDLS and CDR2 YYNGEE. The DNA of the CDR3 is TGTGCTAGCAGCCCCACCGGGGGGACCAGCAGTACCGGGGAGCTGTTTTTT. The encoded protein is CASSPTGGTSSTGELFF.